These T cell receptor beta chains were read from a single sample in a study of beta chain features in type 1 diabetes. The repertoire was sequenced with immunoSEQ multiplex PCR; TCRdb's copy has only in-frame clones and lacks some. This sample carries some 220,000 clones, approximately 10% of them seen once, and the ten largest clones take 1% to 1.5%. The sample was central memory CD4+ T cells from blood. The receptors were gathered from a man between 18 and 29 years old in good health. Each CDR3 is given with its conserved first and last residue. The order of the fields is V gene, CDR3 length, D gene, CDR3 protein. The D gene is left open where the match is weak.

v_gene: TRBV18; len: 15; d_gene: TRBD1; CDR3aa: CASSPDRGHNQPQHF
v_gene: TRBV6-1; len: 13; d_gene: TRBD1; CDR3aa: CASSRDRGETQYF
v_gene: TRBV7-9; len: 16; d_gene: TRBD1; CDR3aa: CASSPIGTGRTDTQYF
v_gene: TRBV2; len: 15; d_gene: TRBD1; CDR3aa: CASSGDRASNQPQHF
v_gene: TRBV5-4; len: 14; d_gene: .; CDR3aa: CASSQGSLNTEAFF
v_gene: TRBV30; len: 14; d_gene: TRBD2; CDR3aa: CAWSDGGSSYEQYF
v_gene: TRBV7-7; len: 15; d_gene: .; CDR3aa: CASSLGLGDTDTQYF
v_gene: TRBV6-5; len: 14; d_gene: .; CDR3aa: CASSLDSPTDTQYF
v_gene: TRBV28; len: 16; d_gene: TRBD2; CDR3aa: CASSPPGLAERGEQFF
v_gene: TRBV30; len: 15; d_gene: .; CDR3aa: CAWSAQTDSGNTIYF
v_gene: TRBV29-1; len: 14; d_gene: TRBD2; CDR3aa: CSVSKLAEAYEQYF
v_gene: TRBV6-5; len: 16; d_gene: TRBD1; CDR3aa: CASSYSDRGAKNIQYF
v_gene: TRBV11-2; len: 15; d_gene: .; CDR3aa: CASSSFGGRSYEQYF
v_gene: TRBV28; len: 14; d_gene: .; CDR3aa: CASSPRDRQETQYF
v_gene: TRBV2; len: 15; d_gene: .; CDR3aa: CASSGFQRVVYEQYF
v_gene: TRBV9; len: 14; d_gene: .; CDR3aa: CASSPSPTTDTQYF
v_gene: TRBV7-9; len: 15; d_gene: TRBD2; CDR3aa: CASSLRLASTDTQYF
v_gene: TRBV29-1; len: 14; d_gene: TRBD1; CDR3aa: CSVAPDRGDETQYF
v_gene: TRBV6-6; len: 15; d_gene: .; CDR3aa: CASFTEPSGANVLTF
v_gene: TRBV7-9; len: 13; d_gene: .; CDR3aa: CASSGDSGYGYTF
v_gene: TRBV27; len: 15; d_gene: .; CDR3aa: CASSLLARRSYGYTF
v_gene: TRBV14; len: 15; d_gene: .; CDR3aa: CASSQVRRIYNEQFF
v_gene: TRBV28; len: 15; d_gene: .; CDR3aa: CASSLIGPGANVLTF
v_gene: TRBV18; len: 13; d_gene: .; CDR3aa: CASSPPVQETQYF
v_gene: TRBV7-9; len: 17; d_gene: TRBD1; CDR3aa: CASRYPLEGDRGFGYTF
v_gene: TRBV10-2; len: 16; d_gene: TRBD2; CDR3aa: CASKGLAGGGADTQYF
v_gene: TRBV21-1; len: 13; d_gene: .; CDR3aa: CASSLRGGETQYF
v_gene: TRBV11-3; len: 16; d_gene: .; CDR3aa: CASSPRGAGRGDEQFF
v_gene: TRBV29-1; len: 14; d_gene: .; CDR3aa: CSVEGPYDTGELFF
v_gene: TRBV5-1; len: 15; d_gene: TRBD2; CDR3aa: CASSLLAGGQNEQFF
v_gene: TRBV11-2; len: 18; d_gene: .; CDR3aa: CASSFTGTTILDTDTQYF
v_gene: TRBV19; len: 17; d_gene: TRBD2; CDR3aa: CASSIIGSGRANDEQFF
v_gene: TRBV28; len: 14; d_gene: TRBD1; CDR3aa: CASTEGQLTGELFF
v_gene: TRBV7-9; len: 14; d_gene: .; CDR3aa: CASSLVRQPYEQYF
v_gene: TRBV11-1; len: 15; d_gene: TRBD2; CDR3aa: CASSLKREATDTQYF
v_gene: TRBV7-9; len: 15; d_gene: TRBD1; CDR3aa: CASSLRTGENTEAFF
v_gene: TRBV29-1; len: 15; d_gene: .; CDR3aa: CSVEESVSSYNEQFF
v_gene: TRBV5-6; len: 16; d_gene: TRBD2; CDR3aa: CASSRPRGEGTDTQYF
v_gene: TRBV7-2; len: 14; d_gene: TRBD2; CDR3aa: CASSRTSGSYEQYF
v_gene: TRBV7-3; len: 14; d_gene: .; CDR3aa: CASSLGLGADTQYF
v_gene: TRBV5-1; len: 16; d_gene: .; CDR3aa: CASSLDGAASGDTQYF
v_gene: TRBV7-8; len: 16; d_gene: .; CDR3aa: CASSLAGGILYNEQFF
v_gene: TRBV15; len: 16; d_gene: .; CDR3aa: CATSRTRGGSTDTQYF
v_gene: TRBV7-2; len: 15; d_gene: TRBD1; CDR3aa: CASSADRVEADTQYF
v_gene: TRBV14; len: 14; d_gene: .; CDR3aa: CASSLMTDTYEQYF
v_gene: TRBV15; len: 16; d_gene: TRBD2; CDR3aa: CATSRPAGRNYNEQFF
v_gene: TRBV30; len: 12; d_gene: .; CDR3aa: CAWSTTGQPQHF
v_gene: TRBV28; len: 12; d_gene: .; CDR3aa: CASSLDLREQYF
v_gene: TRBV29-1; len: 13; d_gene: .; CDR3aa: CSVGGFGLNGYTF
v_gene: TRBV7-9; len: 12; d_gene: .; CDR3aa: CASSSYTDTQYF
v_gene: TRBV30; len: 14; d_gene: .; CDR3aa: CAWSLTAFTDTQYF
v_gene: TRBV14; len: 16; d_gene: TRBD1; CDR3aa: CASSQPQGLAKNIQYF
v_gene: TRBV15; len: 16; d_gene: TRBD2; CDR3aa: CATSREQREGTDTQYF
v_gene: TRBV28; len: 16; d_gene: TRBD2; CDR3aa: CASSSPGTTTTDTQYF
v_gene: TRBV12-2; len: 14; d_gene: .; CDR3aa: CASLKGGPSGELFF
v_gene: TRBV5-1; len: 13; d_gene: .; CDR3aa: CASSPGVESEQYF
v_gene: TRBV30; len: 13; d_gene: .; CDR3aa: CAWSETENTEAFF
v_gene: TRBV7-8; len: 18; d_gene: .; CDR3aa: CASSLMRDTRRSNQPQHF
v_gene: TRBV20-1; len: 10; d_gene: .; CDR3aa: CSAGNYGYTF
v_gene: TRBV5-8; len: 11; d_gene: .; CDR3aa: CASGRTDTQYF